The 3 T cell receptor beta chains below were found in one sample sequenced in a study of T cells in Graves' hyperthyroidism and ophthalmopathy. Amplified TCR beta CDR3 regions derived from RNA transcripts. The HTBI set primed first-round TCR CDR3 RT-PCR. TCRdb independently ran MiXCR on the multiplex PCR reads; one entry per CDR3 protein. The sample has around 440,000 distinct CDR3 sequences; more than 15% are singletons. Sequenced input: blood. The source is a woman aged 18-29 years with Graves' hyperthyroidism.

The chain uses TRBV19 and TRBJ2-3; D remains ambiguous. The germline V and J ends were trimmed by 0 bases and 4 bases, with 8 bases remaining between them. This CDR3 region has 14 residues. Germline V gene lookup returns CDR1 LNHDA and CDR2 SQIVND (reference sequence). CDR3 sequence: CASSIEVFADTQYF. The CDR3 bases are TGTGCCAGTAGTATAGAAGTTTTCGCAGATACGCAGTATTTT.

This clonotype has at least ten counts. The chain uses TRBV24-1 and TRBJ1-2; no reliable D call. V lost 5 bases to trimming and J lost 9 bases, with 12 bases between them. CDR3 size: 12 residues. Germline CDR1 and CDR2: KGHDR and SFDVKD. CDR3: CATSATRDSYTF. For the CDR3, the DNA is TGTGCCACCAGTGCGACCCGAGATAGCTACACCTTC.

CDR3 DNA: TGTGCCAGCAGTGAAGCCGGGGGGTTAAGGTCTGGAAACACCATATATTTT. Protein: CASSEAGGLRSGNTIYF. V is TRBV6-1 and J is TRBJ1-3; a weak D match, TRBD1 (5 bases). CDR3 length equals 17 residues. Looked up from germline, CDR1 is MNHNS and CDR2 is SASEGT. Trimming pared 0 bases from V and 1 base from J, leaving 13 bases between.